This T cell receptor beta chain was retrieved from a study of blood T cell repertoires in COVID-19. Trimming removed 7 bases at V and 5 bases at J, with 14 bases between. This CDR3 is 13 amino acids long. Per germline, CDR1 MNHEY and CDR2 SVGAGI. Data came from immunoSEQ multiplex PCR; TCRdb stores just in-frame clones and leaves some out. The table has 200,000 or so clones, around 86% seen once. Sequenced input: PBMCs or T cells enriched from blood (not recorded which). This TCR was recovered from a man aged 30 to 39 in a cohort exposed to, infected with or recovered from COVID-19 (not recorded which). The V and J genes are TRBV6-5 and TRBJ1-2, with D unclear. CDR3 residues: CASTRLVTYGYTF. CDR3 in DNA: TGTGCCAGCACCCGACTCGTTACTTATGGCTACACCTTC.